What follows describes a single T cell receptor beta chain. The target antigen is unknown. Other DNA sequences of this sample code for an identical CDR3. The sample comes from a study of shared clonotypes between healthy human individuals. Study observations and caveats: Non-shared clonotypes showed lower generation probabilities than clonotypes common to all four donors. Of the naive CD4 clonotypes, around 5% were shared across several donors. Blood was the sole source, and tissue repertoires probably differ.

CDR1 is SGHRS and CDR2 is YFSETQ in the germline V gene. The CDR3 runs 14 residues. Trimming shortened V by 0 bases and J by 7 bases, and 10 bases separated the two germline ends. Assay used: immunoSEQ multiplex PCR; TCRdb lists only in-frame clones, some missing. The table lists roughly 2 million clones, around 95% of them singletons, with 0.13% in the top ten. The sequence derives from a young man in good health. The V gene is TRBV5-1, the J gene TRBJ2-2; D is unclear. The sample was naive CD4+ T cells sorted from blood. The subset: CD45RA+ positively selected. The CDR3 nucleotides read TGCGCCAGCAGCTTGGGTAGGGAAGTCGGGGAGCTGTTTTTT. It codes for CASSLGREVGELFF. Looking up the rest from reference TRBV5-1 and TRBJ2-2 gives the full variable domain: KAGVTQTPRYLIKTRGQQVTLSCSPISGHRSVSWYQQTPGQGLQFLFEYFSETQRNKGNFPGRFSGRQFSNSRSEMNVSTLELGDSALYLCASSLGREVGELFFGEGSRLTVL.